This passage covers 4 T cell receptor beta chains from one sample sequenced in a study of T cells in Graves' hyperthyroidism and ophthalmopathy (dated by TCRdb to between 2018 and 2020). Library preparation was by multiplex PCR. The instrument given in TCRdb is Illumina HiSeq 2000. The TCR beta CDR3 regions were amplified from RNA transcripts. A first-round RT-PCR of the TCR CDR3 used the HTBI primer set with the Qiagen OneStep RT-PCR kit. The raw public data were reprocessed by TCRdb itself: fastp quality trimming at Q25, MiXCR clonotype calling, in-frame beta chains only. When rows share a CDR3 protein, they turn into one entry using the most common DNA and genes. A total of nearly 250,000 distinct CDR3 sequences appear in this sample, over 20% of them only once. The top ten clonotypes cover 35% of the sample. Sequenced material: blood. The receptors were gathered from a woman in her forties with Graves' ophthalmopathy.

The V and J genes are TRBV12-3 or TRBV12-4 and TRBJ1-1, with D possibly matching TRBD1 (5 bases). This CDR3 spans 14 amino acids. V was cut by 2 bases and J by 5 bases, with 12 bases left in between. The CDR3: CASSLRAGRTEAFF. The CDR3 region has the DNA TGTGCCAGCAGTTTAAGGGCAGGGAGGACTGAAGCTTTCTTT.

This clonotype was seen ten or more times. The gene calls are TRBV20-1 and TRBJ2-1; D perhaps matches TRBD2 (6 bases). The CDR3 totals 14 residues. The V end lost 3 bases, the J end lost 3 bases, and 12 bases lay between the germline ends. Per germline, CDR1 DFQATT and CDR2 SNEGSKA (reference sequence). The CDR3 loop is CSASRETFYNEQFF. The DNA for the CDR3 is TGCAGTGCTAGTCGGGAGACCTTCTACAATGAGCAGTTCTTC.

Sample share makes this clonotype medium-sized (0.01 to 0.1%). The chain is built from TRBV11-2 and TRBJ2-5; D call uncertain. Trimming took off 3 bases at V and 4 bases at J, with 15 bases between the two ends. This CDR3 has 15 residues. Germline CDR1 reads SGHAT; CDR2 reads FQNNGV. CDR3 loop: CASSFNSNSLETQYF. In DNA form, the CDR3 reads TGTGCCAGCAGCTTTAATAGTAACAGCCTAGAGACCCAGTACTTC.

This clonotype was recorded many times. The gene calls are TRBV7-6 and TRBJ2-7; D possibly corresponds to TRBD2 (5 bases). Trimming shortened V by 3 bases and J by 2 bases, and 8 bases separated the two germline ends. Germline V gives CDR1 SGHVS, CDR2 FNYEAQ. The CDR3 is made up of 13 amino acids. CDR3 sequence: CASSLPGAYEQYF. The CDR3 nucleotides are TGTGCCAGCAGCTTGCCCGGGGCCTACGAGCAGTACTTC.